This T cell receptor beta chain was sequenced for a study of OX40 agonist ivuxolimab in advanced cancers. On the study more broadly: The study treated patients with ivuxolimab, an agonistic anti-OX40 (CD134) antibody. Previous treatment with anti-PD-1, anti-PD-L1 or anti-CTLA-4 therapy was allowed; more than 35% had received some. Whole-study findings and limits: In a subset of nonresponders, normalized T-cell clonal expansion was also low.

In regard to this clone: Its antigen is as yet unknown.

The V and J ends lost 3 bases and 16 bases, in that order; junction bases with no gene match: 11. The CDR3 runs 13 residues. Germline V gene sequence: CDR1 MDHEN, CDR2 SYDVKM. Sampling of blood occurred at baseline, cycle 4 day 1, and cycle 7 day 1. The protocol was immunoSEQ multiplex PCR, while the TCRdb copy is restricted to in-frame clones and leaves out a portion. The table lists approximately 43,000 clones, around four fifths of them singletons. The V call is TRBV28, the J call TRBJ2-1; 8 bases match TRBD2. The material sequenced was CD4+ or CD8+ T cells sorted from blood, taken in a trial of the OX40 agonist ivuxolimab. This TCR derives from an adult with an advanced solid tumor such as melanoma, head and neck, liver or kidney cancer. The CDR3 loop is CASSLIGGRSGFF. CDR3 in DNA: TGTGCCAGCAGTTTGATTGGCGGGAGGAGTGGATTCTTC.